The present T cell receptor beta chain was sequenced within a study of cytotoxic CD8 clonotypes in ibrutinib-treated CLL (dated by TCRdb to the early 2020s). With regard to the full study: The cohort included some 14 treatment-naive and approximately eleven relapsed/refractory patients; around 17 were IGHV unmutated. Responses were partial in 25 or so patients and complete in 2; after median approximately 69 months follow-up, around 14 stayed in remission and about twelve progressed. Samples at response were collected after a median of about 11 months of treatment, with a range of roughly 6 to 40 months. On average, each sample yielded roughly 260,000 productive templates and over 90,000 productive rearrangements. Longitudinal samples were obtainable from about 30% of the roughly 90 participants in the trial. Cryopreserved peripheral blood mononuclear cells were collected before treatment, at response, and at either disease progression or sustained remission. Every sample from remission and from progressive disease was obtained while the patients were still on ibrutinib. Findings and caveats that apply to the study as a whole: Clonality increased at ibrutinib response, stayed stable in sustained remission, and fell back toward baseline at progression. Public clonotypes were rare and either shrank or stayed stable during treatment, and the rise in clonality at ibrutinib response reflected expansion of private clonotypes. At baseline, clonality was higher than in age-matched healthy donors and showed a strong correlation with circulating CD8+ T-cell counts. Sampling times were not matched between patients in sustained remission and patients whose disease was progressing, and lymph node repertoires were not examined.

CDR1 and CDR2 were assigned from the germline V gene as MNHEY and SVGAGI. The CDR3, cysteine through phenylalanine, is 15 amino acids long. CDR3 DNA is the only sequence kept; it has 45 bases, read in frame from the first base. Trimming removed 2 bases from V and 2 bases from J; the gene matches leave 3 bases unexplained. This clone was observed a handful of times. Its antigen remains undetermined. The input lacks base qualities; no much larger clone sits a single base away. Each clonotype received, on average, around 10x coverage in deep resolution sequencing performed on a MiSeq, where the target depth lay between 1 in 1 million and 1 in 200,000 T cells. The immunoSEQ hsTCRB Kit was used to generate the TCR beta libraries. As for how the authors treated the data: The data were analyzed with ImmunoSEQ Analyzer and ImmunoSEQ Data Assistant, and V, D and J gene assignments followed IMGT definitions. Clonality, which ranges from 0 to 1, was calculated as one minus the normalized Shannon entropy of productive rearrangement frequencies. Public clonotype analysis was restricted to overrepresented clonotypes comprising at least 0.05% of each patient's repertoire. Thirteen repertoires from age-matched healthy donors, obtained from immuneACCESS, served as clonality controls. What TCRdb holds here is the immuneACCESS table cut down to in-frame rearrangements. Part of the clones is not present; checked against another copy, under half of the missing clones reflect an unresolved V gene, and the others are unexplained. The V and J calls and clone size were taken over from that table, and D and trimming were inferred from the DNA. The sample table records 250,000 to 350,000 clones; 76% of these occur just once. The top ten clonotypes cover about 6% of the sample.

The sample's time point label is to be understood as: progressive disease on ibrutinib. For TCR beta library preparation, about 2 micrograms of genomic DNA were isolated from cryopreserved PBMCs. High-throughput TCR beta sequencing was performed on longitudinal blood samples from CLL patients receiving ibrutinib monotherapy. The patients were enrolled in a single-center, open-label phase 2 trial of ibrutinib monotherapy. The receptor chain draws on TRBV6-5 and TRBJ2-7; 10 bases in between match TRBD2. This sample comprised PBMCs, obtained at disease progression, from a patient treated with ibrutinib. This TCR was recovered from a human donor with chronic lymphocytic leukemia. The base sequence is TGTGCCAGCAGTTACGGACTAGCGGTTACCTACGAGCAGTACTTC. Its translation reads: CASSYGLAVTYEQYF.